This T cell receptor (beta chain) derives from a study of vaccination and CD4 T cells after COVID-19. V lost 4 bases, J lost 4 bases, and 4 bases stayed unmatched. CDR3 length equals 14 residues. Cultured CD4+ T cell DNA underwent sequencing with the Oncomine TCR Beta short-read assay. MiXCR, applied by TCRdb to the PCR reads, yields one record per CDR3 protein. The sample records almost 5,500 distinct CDR3 sequences, about two fifths being singletons. Described treatment: approximately nine-day PBMC culture with coronavirus spike peptide pools or control peptides (ViraFEST assay). Pre-COVID-19 pandemic sampling (2011-2018) yielded the unexposed donor's CD4+ T cells. Note on this clonotype: Its antigen is still unknown.

This TCR derives from a human donor in good health. The V call is TRBV12-3 or TRBV12-4, the J call TRBJ1-1, with 9 bases that match TRBD1. Sequenced input: CD4+ T cells from blood, cultured in vitro. This chain's CDR3 is CASSYRGLRTEAFF. Written as DNA, the CDR3 is TGTGCCAGCAGTTACAGGGGGCTTCGCACTGAAGCTTTCTTT.